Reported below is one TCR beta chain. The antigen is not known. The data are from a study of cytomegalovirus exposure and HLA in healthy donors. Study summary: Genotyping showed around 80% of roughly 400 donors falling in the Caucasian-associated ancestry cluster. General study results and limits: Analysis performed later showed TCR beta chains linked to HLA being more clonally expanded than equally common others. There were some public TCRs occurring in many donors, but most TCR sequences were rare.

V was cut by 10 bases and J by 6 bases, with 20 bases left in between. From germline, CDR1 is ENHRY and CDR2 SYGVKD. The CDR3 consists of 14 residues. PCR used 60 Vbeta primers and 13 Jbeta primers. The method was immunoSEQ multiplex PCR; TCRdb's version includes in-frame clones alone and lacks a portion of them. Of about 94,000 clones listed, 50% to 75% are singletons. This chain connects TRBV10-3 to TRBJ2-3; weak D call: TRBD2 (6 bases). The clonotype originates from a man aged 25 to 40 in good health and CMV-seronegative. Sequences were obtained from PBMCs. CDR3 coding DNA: TGTGCCAGCTGGGGAGCCGGGACTGCGGATACGCAGTATTTT. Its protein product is CASWGAGTADTQYF.